The clone carrying this T cell receptor (beta chain) was seen a handful of times. Its target is not known. Preparation of the TCRbeta library used unique molecular identifiers. One entry per CDR3 protein results from TCRdb running MiXCR on the PCR reads. The sample includes about 200,000 distinct CDR3 sequences, about 8.4% seen only once; the top ten take less than 40%. The CDR3 contains 18 residues. Trimming pared 2 bases from V and 0 bases from J, leaving 20 bases between. Germline assignment: CDR1 SQVTM and CDR2 ANQGSEA. The sample belongs to a study of T-cell reconstitution after alpha-beta-depleted transplantation in children. Whole-study results and caveats: Counts and diversity of T cells one year after transplant came mostly from newly produced T cells. About two months after transplant, alpha-beta T cells reportedly came from several hundred expanded graft clones.

The sample here was PBMCs, mostly from graft donor cells, taken 360 days after TCRalphabeta/CD19-depleted stem cell transplant. This chain links TRBV29-1 with TRBJ2-1; perhaps TRBD1 as D (6 bases). The source is a male patient between 2 and 15 years old who had a stem cell transplant for acute myeloid leukemia, so the T cells may come from the graft donor. CDR3 region: CSVEIHHRVIRSYNEQFF. The CDR3 DNA reads TGCAGCGTTGAAATACACCACAGGGTTATACGCTCCTACAATGAGCAGTTCTTC.